The 20 T cell receptor beta chains given below trace back to one sample, sequenced in a study of cytomegalovirus exposure and HLA in healthy donors. The primer mix had 60 Vbeta and 13 Jbeta primers. The table came from immunoSEQ multiplex PCR; TCRdb's copy has only in-frame clones and leaves some out. The repertoire includes tens of thousands of clones, 50% to 55% of them detected once, and around 10% sits in the top ten. The sequencing sample was made of PBMCs. Receptors originate from a human donor in good health.

This clone is medium-sized in the sample. At one end the junction does not follow the germline gene, possibly because of a read error. The rearrangement links TRBV7-6 to TRBJ2-1; tentatively, D is TRBD1 (6 bases). The CDR3 is 13 residues long. Germline assignment: CDR1 SGHVS and CDR2 FNYEAQ. CDR3 in DNA: TGTGCCAGCAGCCGTGGGGGCTACAGTGAGCAGTTCTTC. It encodes CASSRGGYSEQFF.

In DNA form, the CDR3 reads TGCGCCAGCAGCCAGGGGGAGAACACTGAAGCTTTCTTT. Its protein is CASSQGENTEAFF. The chain is built from TRBV5-1 and TRBJ1-1; 7 nucleotides align to TRBD1. From germline, CDR1 is SGHRS and CDR2 YFSETQ. CDR3 length: 13 residues. J gave up 1 base and V 4 bases, and 1 base lay outside the gene matches.

The chain carries TRBV28 and TRBJ1-5, with TRBD1 matching over 7 bases. V lost 5 bases to trimming and J lost 7 bases; unmatched junction nucleotides: 5. The CDR3 is made up of 13 amino acids. Germline V gene sequence: CDR1 MDHEN, CDR2 SYDVKM. The CDR3 spells CASSLDRVQPQHF. The CDR3 nucleotides are TGTGCCAGCAGTCTCGACAGGGTACAGCCCCAGCATTTT.

The chain employs TRBV27 and TRBJ2-7; a weak D match, TRBD2 (6 bases). Trimming removed 4 bases at V and 3 bases at J, with 13 bases between. The CDR3 loop spans 14 amino acids. The germline V gene has CDR1 MNHEY and CDR2 SMNVEV (reference sequence). This CDR3 reads CASSSGLRGYEQYF. The CDR3 DNA is TGTGCCAGCAGTTCAGGACTACGGGGCTACGAGCAGTACTTC.

The genes are TRBV5-1 and TRBJ2-2; D is perhaps TRBD1 (5 bases). The CDR3 consists of 14 residues. Per germline, CDR1 SGHRS and CDR2 YFSETQ. Trimming shortened V by 5 bases and J by 4 bases, and 12 bases separated the two germline ends. This chain's CDR3 is CASSKGVGTGELFF. The CDR3 DNA reads TGCGCCAGCAGTAAAGGGGTGGGCACCGGGGAGCTGTTTTTT.

The chain uses TRBV5-6 and TRBJ2-1, with 10 bases lining up with TRBD2. The CDR3 is 13 amino acids. The V gene end was trimmed by 4 bases and the J gene end by 13 bases; junction bases not matched to a gene: 8. Germline lookup yields CDR1 SGHDT and CDR2 YYEEEE. The CDR3, as DNA: TGTGCCAGCAGCCAGAGACTAGCGGGCGATCAGTTCTTC. This codes for CASSQRLAGDQFF.

The J gene is TRBJ2-3, the V gene TRBV25-1, with 10 bases matching TRBD2. Germline lookup yields CDR1 MGHDK and CDR2 SYGVNS. V lost 2 bases and J lost 4; bases outside the gene matches: 3. The CDR3 extends over 15 amino acids. The CDR3 DNA reads as TGTGCCAGCAGTGAAGCTAGCGGGAGATCAGATACGCAGTATTTT. It is translated as CASSEASGRSDTQYF. Full variable domain (rest looked up from reference TRBV25-1 and TRBJ2-3): EADIYQTPRYLVIGTGKKITLECSQTMGHDKMYWYQQDPGMELHLIHYSYGVNSTEKGDLSSESTVSRIRTEHFPLTLESARPSHTSQYLCASSEASGRSDTQYFGPGTRLTVL.

The chain has TRBV4-3 and TRBJ2-5; D may be TRBD1 (5 bases). Germline V CDR1 and CDR2: LGHNA, YSLEER. The V gene lost 10 bases and the J gene lost 9 bases, with 30 bases spanning the gap. The CDR3 covers 16 residues. The CDR3 sequence: CANPPARKQVYRAQYF. CDR3 coding DNA: TGCGCCAACCCCCCGGCCCGGAAACAGGTTTATAGGGCCCAGTACTTC.

This clone was counted only a few times. The chain employs TRBV4-3 and TRBJ2-4; 9 positions agree with TRBD2. V shed 0 bases, J shed 3 bases, and the junction held 3 bases outside the gene matches. CDR3 length: 16 amino acids. CDR1 and CDR2 (germline): LGHNA, YSLEER. The DNA for the CDR3 is TGCGCCAGCAGCCAAGAGGCTAGCGGGGTCAAAAACATTCAGTACTTC. This encodes CASSQEASGVKNIQYF.

This chain connects TRBV4-1 to TRBJ1-5, with TRBD1 as a possible D gene (6 bases). The CDR3 loop spans 15 amino acids. The V gene lost 1 base and the J gene lost 2 bases, with 9 bases spanning the gap. The V gene's germline CDR1 is MGHRA and CDR2 YSYEKL. The CDR3 loop reads CASSQAGAGNQPQHF. CDR3 bases: TGCGCCAGCAGCCAAGCAGGGGCTGGCAATCAGCCCCAGCATTTT.

In this sample, this clone turned up a few times. The chain has TRBV7-3 and TRBJ2-3; weak D call: TRBD2 (5 bases). Germline lookup yields CDR1 SGHTA and CDR2 FQGTGA. The length of the CDR3 is 15 residues. The V end was cut by 4 bases, the J end by 0 bases, with 11 bases between. The CDR3 DNA reads as TGTGCCAGCAGCTCAAATACGGGAAGCACAGATACGCAGTATTTT. Its translation is CASSSNTGSTDTQYF.

The V and J genes are TRBV19 and TRBJ2-7; the D gene is possibly TRBD1 (5 bases). Trimming shortened V by 7 bases and J by 0 bases, and 13 bases separated the two germline ends. This CDR3 contains 14 residues. Germline-derived CDR1 and CDR2 are LNHDA and SQIVND (reference sequence). The CDR3 bases are TGTGCCAGTACTAGGACACTGAGCTCCTACGAGCAGTACTTC. Translating it yields CASTRTLSSYEQYF.

The V call is TRBV27, the J call TRBJ1-1; 8 bases fit TRBD1. The germline CDR1 and CDR2 sequences are MNHEY and SMNVEV (reference sequence). The V gene end was trimmed by 6 bases and the J gene end by 4 bases; junction bases not matched to a gene: 10. The CDR3 consists of 15 residues. The CDR3 sequence: CASSSPTGAITEAFF. The CDR3 DNA follows: TGTGCCAGCAGCTCACCGACAGGGGCTATCACTGAAGCTTTCTTT.

This clone occurred a few times. The V and J genes are TRBV7-6 and TRBJ1-2; TRBD1 agrees at 9 bases. This CDR3 spans 12 amino acids. Losses at the gene ends were 5 bases for V and 8 bases for J; bases not matched to a gene: 3. The germline CDR1 and CDR2 sequences are SGHVS and FNYEAQ. The CDR3 coding sequence is TGTGCCAGCAGCGGGGACAGGGAGGGCTACACCTTC. It is translated as CASSGDREGYTF.

This clone came up a few times. The chain employs TRBV14 and TRBJ1-6; D not resolved. Trimming left V 0 bases short and J 4 bases short, with 7 bases between. The germline CDR1 and CDR2 sequences are SGHDN and FVKESK. This CDR3 region has 15 residues. The CDR3 loop reads CASSQEAQYNSPLHF. CDR3 sequence (DNA): TGTGCCAGCAGCCAAGAAGCACAGTATAATTCACCCCTCCACTTT. Based on the CDR3 plus reference TRBV14 and TRBJ1-6, the full variable domain is EAGVTQFPSHSVIEKGQTVTLRCDPISGHDNLYWYRRVMGKEIKFLLHFVKESKQDESGMPNNRFLAERTGGTYSTLKVQPAELEDSGVYFCASSQEAQYNSPLHFGNGTRLTVT.

This sequence joins TRBV15 and TRBJ1-1; possible D gene TRBD1, 5 bases. Germline-derived CDR1 and CDR2 are LNHNV and YYDKDF (reference sequence). This CDR3 comprises 15 residues. V lost 1 base and J lost 6, with 15 bases in between. The DNA of the CDR3 is TGTGCCACCAGCAGAGGTTGGGGGGGGGAATCTGAAGCTTTCTTT. This translates into CATSRGWGGESEAFF.

The table lists this clone with a few counts. CDR3 nucleotides: TGCGCCAGCAGCCAATACGAATCCGGAGGCGAGCAGTACTTC. This encodes CASSQYESGGEQYF. The J gene is TRBJ2-7, the V gene TRBV4-3; TRBD2 might be the D (5 bases). V lost 2 bases and J 6 bases, leaving 14 bases between the germline ends. The CDR3 runs 14 residues. Germline V CDR1 and CDR2: LGHNA, YSLEER.

This clone was detected only a few times. The chain employs TRBV19 and TRBJ1-3, with 8 bases lining up with TRBD1. The length of the CDR3 is 14 residues. Germline V gene sequence: CDR1 LNHDA, CDR2 SQIVND (reference sequence). The V segment lost 6 bases and the J segment 2 bases; nucleotides outside the gene matches: 3. DNA of the CDR3: TGTGCCAGTAGCGCGACAGGGGCTGGAAACACCATATATTTT. This translates into CASSATGAGNTIYF.

This clone was observed a single time. This chain connects TRBV19 to TRBJ2-1; TRBD2 agrees at 7 bases. The CDR3 is made up of 16 amino acids. Germline lookup yields CDR1 LNHDA and CDR2 SQIVND (reference sequence). The J segment lost 6 bases and the V segment lost 5 bases, leaving 13 bases of the junction unmatched. CDR3 DNA: TGTGCCAGTAGTCCCTTTGGAGCGGGGCGACCCAATGAGCAGTTCTTC. Translated, it gives CASSPFGAGRPNEQFF.

The V gene is TRBV27, the J gene TRBJ2-1; TRBD1 might be the D (6 bases). The germline gives CDR1 MNHEY, CDR2 SMNVEV (reference sequence). This CDR3 contains 14 residues. Deletions cut 6 bases from V and 3 bases from J, with 12 bases between. The CDR3 spells CASSTGLLYNEQFF. As DNA, the CDR3 is TGTGCCAGCAGCACAGGGCTCCTCTACAATGAGCAGTTCTTC.